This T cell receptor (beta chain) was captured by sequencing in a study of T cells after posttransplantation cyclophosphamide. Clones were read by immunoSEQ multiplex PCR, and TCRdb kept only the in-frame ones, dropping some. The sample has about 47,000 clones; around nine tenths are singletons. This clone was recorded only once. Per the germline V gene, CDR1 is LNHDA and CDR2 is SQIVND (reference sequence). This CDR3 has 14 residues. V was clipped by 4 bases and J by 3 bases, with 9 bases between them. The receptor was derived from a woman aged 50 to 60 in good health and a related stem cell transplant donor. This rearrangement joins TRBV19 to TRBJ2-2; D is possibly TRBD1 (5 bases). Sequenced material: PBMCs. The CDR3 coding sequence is TGTGCCAGTAGTAGCCAGGGTGACACCGGGGAGCTGTTTTTT. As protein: CASSSQGDTGELFF.